These 14 T cell receptor beta chains share one sample of origin, sequenced in a study of T cell responses to AZD1222 COVID-19 vaccine. Produced via immunoSEQ multiplex PCR; TCRdb's table is partial and in-frame only. The sample holds around 84,000 clones, roughly nine tenths seen once. The specimen was peripheral blood, collected on day 0 of AZD1222 vaccination. These receptors all come from an adult in good health.

The chain's CDR3 is CATSSESGGSPYNEQFF. In nucleotides, the CDR3 is TGTGCCACCAGCAGTGAGTCCGGCGGGAGCCCCTACAATGAGCAGTTCTTC. The genes are TRBV15 and TRBJ2-1, with 7 bases fitting TRBD2. Per the germline V gene, CDR1 is LNHNV and CDR2 is YYDKDF (reference sequence). CDR3 length equals 17 residues. Trimming took 3 bases from V and 2 from J; bases not matched to a gene: 10.

J is TRBJ2-1 and V is TRBV19, with D tentatively TRBD2 (6 bases). V lost 7 bases and J lost 2, with 18 bases in between. Germline V gene lookup returns CDR1 LNHDA and CDR2 SQIVND (reference sequence). This CDR3 is built from 16 residues. The CDR3 spells CASKVNPGETYNEQFF. CDR3 in DNA: TGTGCCAGTAAAGTTAATCCGGGGGAGACCTACAATGAGCAGTTCTTC.

This chain uses TRBV5-1 with TRBJ2-2, with 7 bases that match TRBD2. Germline trimming cut 4 bases from V and 6 bases from J; bases unmatched to any gene: 12. The CDR3 loop spans 16 amino acids. The germline gives CDR1 SGHRS, CDR2 YFSETQ. This CDR3 reads CASSLLSGDRPGELFF. The CDR3, as DNA: TGCGCCAGCAGCCTCCTGAGCGGGGACCGCCCCGGGGAGCTGTTTTTT.

This rearrangement joins TRBV5-6 to TRBJ2-5, with TRBD2 matching 8 bases. CDR1 and CDR2 (germline): SGHDT, YYEEEE. V lost 6 bases, J lost 8 bases, and 9 bases stayed unmatched. The CDR3 runs 13 residues. The CDR3 protein is CASTTAGGNTQYF. Here the CDR3 DNA reads TGTGCCAGCACCACCGCGGGGGGAAATACCCAGTACTTC.

This clone has just one count. The chain links TRBV11-2 to TRBJ1-4; 9 nucleotides agree with TRBD1. Germline CDR1 and CDR2: SGHAT and FQNNGV. The CDR3 totals 14 residues. J was trimmed by 10 bases and V by 1 base; bases with no gene match: 4. The DNA of the CDR3 is TGTGCCAGCAGCTTAGTACAGGGGGCGGGAAAACTGTTTTTT. Its translation: CASSLVQGAGKLFF. The complete variable domain, with remaining parts taken from reference TRBV11-2 and TRBJ1-4, reads EAGVAQSPRYKIIEKRQSVAFWCNPISGHATLYWYQQILGQGPKLLIQFQNNGVVDDSQLPKDRFSAERLKGVDSTLKIQPAKLEDSAVYLCASSLVQGAGKLFFGSGTQLSVL.

DNA of the CDR3: TGTGCCAGCACTATTGGGGAATCCTACGAGCAGTACTTC. It is translated as CASTIGESYEQYF. This sequence joins TRBV6-5 and TRBJ2-7, with D unresolved. The CDR3 is 13 amino acids. CDR1 is MNHEY and CDR2 is SVGAGI in the germline V gene. Trimming pared 7 bases from V and 1 base from J, leaving 11 bases between.

This chain connects TRBV5-6 to TRBJ1-6; D might be TRBD1 (5 bases). The V end lost 0 bases, the J end lost 8 bases, and 12 bases lay between the germline ends. The CDR3 extends over 15 amino acids. The germline V gene has CDR1 SGHDT and CDR2 YYEEEE. DNA for the CDR3: TGTGCCAGCAGCTTGGTTCCAGGGAGTCATTCACCCCTCCACTTT. Protein product: CASSLVPGSHSPLHF.

The J gene is TRBJ1-1, the V gene TRBV10-2; TRBD1 aligns across 7 bases. V lost 5 bases and J lost 1; bases outside the gene matches: 7. The CDR3 runs 15 residues. CDR1 WSHSY and CDR2 SAAADI come from the germline V gene. CDR3: CASSMVRDRNTEAFF. The CDR3, as DNA: TGCGCCAGCAGTATGGTCCGGGACAGGAACACTGAAGCTTTCTTT.

The chain couples TRBV18 to TRBJ1-5; D is ambiguous. Trimming shortened V by 6 bases and J by 0 bases, and 3 bases separated the two germline ends. The CDR3 contains 12 residues. Germline CDR1 KGHSH, CDR2 LQKENI. CDR3: CASSDSNQPQHF. The CDR3 DNA sequence: TGTGCCAGCTCCGATAGCAATCAGCCCCAGCATTTT.

DNA for the CDR3: TGTGCCAGCAGTGCCCTTCCCGGGACAATATTAGGTGAAGCTTTCTTT. Protein product: CASSALPGTILGEAFF. The chain is built from TRBV6-1 and TRBJ1-1; possibly TRBD1 for D (6 bases). In germline, CDR1 is MNHNS, CDR2 SASEGT. The ends were cut back, 4 bases at V and 7 bases at J, with 22 bases in the middle. The CDR3 consists of 16 residues.

This clone is a singleton in its sample. The chain recombines TRBV20-1 with TRBJ1-4; D perhaps matches TRBD1 (5 bases). V was shortened by 3 bases and J by 7 bases, with 12 bases between the two germline ends. Germline-derived CDR1 and CDR2 are DFQATT and SNEGSKA (reference sequence). The CDR3 is made up of 13 amino acids. The CDR3 nucleotides are TGCAGTGCTAGTGACAGAGGATCTGAAAAACTGTTTTTT. Translation gives CSASDRGSEKLFF.

This sequence joins TRBV10-1 and TRBJ2-5; 10 bases are shared with TRBD2. Germline-derived CDR1 and CDR2 are WNHNN and SYGVQD (reference sequence). The CDR3 runs to 15 residues. Unmatched junction bases numbered 9, after V lost 6 bases and J lost 5 bases. In nucleotides, the CDR3 is TGCGCCAGCAGCGCGATAGCGGGAGGCCGGGAGACCCAGTACTTC. It yields the protein CASSAIAGGRETQYF.

The chain has TRBV7-9 and TRBJ1-6; no clear D gene. Trimming removed 5 bases at V and 0 bases at J, with 17 bases between. Germline values: CDR1 SEHNR, CDR2 FQNEAQ (reference sequence). This CDR3 has 18 amino acids. CDR3 coding DNA: TGTGCCAGCAGCCTCCTGACACTGCATCGCTCCTATAATTCACCCCTCCACTTT. It yields the protein CASSLLTLHRSYNSPLHF. Looking up the rest from reference TRBV7-9 and TRBJ1-6 gives the full variable domain: DTGVSQNPRHKITKRGQNVTFRCDPISEHNRLYWYRQTLGQGPEFLTYFQNEAQLEKSRLLSDRFSAERPKGSFSTLEIQRTEQGDSAMYLCASSLLTLHRSYNSPLHFGNGTRLTVT.

This clone was found once. No DNA is shown, since the ends of the CDR3 on it are uncertain; the CDR3 is the one TCRdb lists. The chain employs TRBV5-5 and TRBJ2-2; no DNA check was done on the table's D call, TRBD2. Germline V gives CDR1 SGHKS, CDR2 YYEKEE (reference sequence). The length of the CDR3 is 16 amino acids, counting both ends. CDR3 protein: CASSFWRGSRTGELFF.